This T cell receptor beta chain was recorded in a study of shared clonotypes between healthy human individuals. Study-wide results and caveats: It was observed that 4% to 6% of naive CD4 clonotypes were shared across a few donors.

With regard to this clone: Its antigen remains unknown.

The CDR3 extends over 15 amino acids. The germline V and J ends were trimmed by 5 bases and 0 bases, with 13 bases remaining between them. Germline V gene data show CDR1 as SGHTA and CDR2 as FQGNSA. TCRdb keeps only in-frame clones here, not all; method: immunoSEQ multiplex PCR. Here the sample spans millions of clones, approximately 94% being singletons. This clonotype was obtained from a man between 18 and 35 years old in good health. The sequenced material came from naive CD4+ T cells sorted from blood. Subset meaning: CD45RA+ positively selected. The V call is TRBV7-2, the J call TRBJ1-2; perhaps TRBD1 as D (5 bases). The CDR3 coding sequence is TGTGCCAGCAGCCCACGTCAGGGCACTAACTATGGCTACACCTTC. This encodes CASSPRQGTNYGYTF.